This note documents a single TCR beta chain sequence. Its antigen is unidentified. These data originate in a study of beta chain features in type 1 diabetes. For the study at large: Healthy donors, compared against patients, showed similar age, gender and cell yields. Study-level results: Significant though moderate, a shortening of TCRB CDR3s appeared in all four CD4+ subsets of Type 1 diabetes patients.

Reverse transcription of all isolated RNA meant that expressed TCRB transcripts were sequenced. Sequenced by immunoSEQ multiplex PCR; TCRdb stores in-frame clones only, minus some. The table shows about 190,000 clones, with 6.5% to 9.5% occurring only once. The material sequenced was central memory CD4+ T cells from blood. The receptor was derived from a middle-aged woman with type 1 diabetes.

The chain's CDR3 is CASASASSYNEQFF. The CDR3 DNA reads as TGTGCCAGTGCTAGCGCTTCCTCCTACAATGAGCAGTTCTTC. The V gene is TRBV28, the J gene TRBJ2-1; maybe TRBD2 (6 bases). V was clipped by 9 bases and J by 0 bases, with 12 bases between them. Germline lookup yields CDR1 MDHEN and CDR2 SYDVKM. The CDR3 loop spans 14 amino acids.